This TCR beta chain is drawn from a study of tissue T cells after allogeneic stem cell transplantation. The protocol was immunoSEQ multiplex PCR, while the TCRdb copy is restricted to in-frame clones and leaves out a portion. Of some 25,000 clones in the sample, around four fifths are singletons; the top ten hold over 6%. The sequence came from a female donor older than 55 with lung cancer. The sample was tissue from the ileum, taken at autopsy.

For the CDR3, the DNA is TGTGCCTGGAGTGTAAAGATCGAGGGATATAGCAATCAGCCCCAGCATTTT. Translating gives CAWSVKIEGYSNQPQHF. V and J are TRBV30 and TRBJ1-5; D is unclear. In germline, CDR1 is GTSNPN, CDR2 SVGIG (reference sequence). The CDR3 has 17 amino acids. Deletions cut 0 bases from V and 0 bases from J, with 15 bases between.